Below, 20 T cell receptor beta chains from the same sample are listed, as sequenced in a study of shared clonotypes between healthy human individuals. Positively selected for CCR7, the CD45RO-negative cells used as naive CD8 cells excluded terminally differentiated effector memory CD45RA+ cells. Produced via immunoSEQ multiplex PCR; TCRdb's table is partial and in-frame only. This table holds 1.5 million to 2.5 million clones, approximately 94% found once. The sequenced sample was naive CD8+ T cells sorted from blood. Receptors originate from a man aged 18 to 30 in good health.

The count of this clone is one. The CDR3 DNA follows: TGTGCCAGCAGCCCCTTAGGGCTAGGCACAGATACGCAGTATTTT. This translates into CASSPLGLGTDTQYF. This rearrangement joins TRBV7-2 to TRBJ2-3; no clear D. The CDR3 extends over 15 amino acids. Germline CDR1 SGHTA, CDR2 FQGNSA. Between the trimmed V and J ends, which lost 5 bases and 1 base, there was a span of 13 bases.

This sequence joins TRBV6-5 and TRBJ2-3; D tentatively reads TRBD1 or TRBD2 (5 bases each). The CDR3 contains 13 residues. The germline CDR1 and CDR2 sequences are MNHEY and SVGAGI. V lost 2 bases to trimming and J lost 5 bases, with 8 bases between them. CDR3 sequence (DNA): TGTGCCAGCAGTTACCTGAGGGGAGATACGCAGTATTTT. Translating it yields CASSYLRGDTQYF.

This clone was seen a few times. CDR3 loop: CASNLGDRGQETQYF. The CDR3 DNA reads TGTGCCAGCAACCTGGGGGACAGGGGTCAAGAGACCCAGTACTTC. The V call is TRBV11-2, the J call TRBJ2-5; TRBD1 matches 10 bases. Trimming cost V 7 bases and J 2 bases; bases outside gene matches: 7. CDR3 length: 15 residues. The germline gives CDR1 SGHAT, CDR2 FQNNGV. The whole variable domain, remainder taken from reference TRBV11-2 and TRBJ2-5, is EAGVAQSPRYKIIEKRQSVAFWCNPISGHATLYWYQQILGQGPKLLIQFQNNGVVDDSQLPKDRFSAERLKGVDSTLKIQPAKLEDSAVYLCASNLGDRGQETQYFGPGTRLLVL.

This chain links TRBV27 with TRBJ1-2; possibly TRBD1 for D (5 bases). Germline V gene sequence: CDR1 MNHEY, CDR2 SMNVEV (reference sequence). CDR3 length: 15 amino acids. The V end lost 5 bases, the J end lost 5 bases, and 18 bases lay between the germline ends. CDR3 coding DNA: TGTGCCAGCAGTCCCGACGTGACAGACACTTATGGCTACACCTTC. It specifies CASSPDVTDTYGYTF.

The chain employs TRBV9 and TRBJ2-1; the D is unclear. This CDR3 spans 14 amino acids. Germline CDR1 is SGDLS and CDR2 is YYNGEE. The ends were cut back, 2 bases at V and 5 bases at J, with 11 bases in the middle. The CDR3 protein is CASSVRLNNNEQFF. The CDR3 bases are TGTGCCAGCAGCGTTCGGCTAAATAACAATGAGCAGTTCTTC.

Comment on this clone: Other DNA sequences in this specimen translate into the identical CDR3. The CDR3 bases are TGCAGCGTTTTTCCCGGACAGGCGGGTTTGAACACTGAAGCTTTCTTT. Translated, it gives CSVFPGQAGLNTEAFF. The chain combines TRBV29-1 with TRBJ1-1, with 7 bases lining up with TRBD1. CDR3 size: 16 residues. Trimming removed 5 bases from V and 0 bases from J; junction bases left unmatched: 12. Germline CDR1 reads SQVTM; CDR2 reads ANQGSEA.

The chain couples TRBV6-5 to TRBJ2-1; no clear D. The ends were cut back, 5 bases at V and 14 bases at J, with 13 bases in the middle. The CDR3 has 11 residues. In germline, CDR1 is MNHEY, CDR2 SVGAGI. As DNA, the CDR3 is TGTGCCAGCAGTCTGCTGGGCCATGAGTTCTTC. This codes for CASSLLGHEFF.

V is TRBV23-1 and J is TRBJ2-7; D may be TRBD1 or TRBD2 (5 bases each). TRBV23-1 is classed as an ORF, of uncertain function. V lost 4 bases, J lost 0 bases, and 13 bases lay in between. This CDR3 has 15 residues. CDR3: CASSRRDRSSYEQYF. The DNA of the CDR3 is TGCGCCAGCAGTCGAAGGGACCGAAGCTCCTACGAGCAGTACTTC.

The chain links TRBV28 to TRBJ1-2; 8 nucleotides align to TRBD1. The CDR3 length is 14 residues. CDR1 is MDHEN, CDR2 SYDVKM, per germline. Unmatched junction bases numbered 7, after V lost 5 bases and J lost 5 bases. CDR3 protein: CASSTFGTGYGYTF. The DNA for the CDR3 is TGTGCCAGCAGTACCTTCGGGACAGGTTATGGCTACACCTTC.

The chain has TRBV10-1 and TRBJ2-5; D possibly matches TRBD1 or TRBD2 (5 bases each). Germline V lookup: CDR1 WNHNN, CDR2 SYGVQD (reference sequence). V lost 2 bases, J lost 4 bases, and 11 bases lay in between. This CDR3 comprises 14 residues. The CDR3 nucleotides read TGCGCCAGCAGTGAGATGAGGGGCCGAGAGACCCAGTACTTC. Its translation is CASSEMRGRETQYF.

The CDR3 spells CASSIPLADNTDTQYF. The DNA of the CDR3 is TGTGCCAGCAGCATACCACTAGCGGATAACACAGATACGCAGTATTTT. The genes are TRBV5-6 and TRBJ2-3; the match to TRBD2 covers 8 bases. Germline V gives CDR1 SGHDT, CDR2 YYEEEE. The CDR3 has 16 residues. The V and J ends lost 4 bases and 2 bases, in that order; junction bases with no gene match: 9.

This clone is a singleton in its sample. The chain employs TRBV4-1 and TRBJ2-7; TRBD1 might be the D (6 bases). The V end was cut by 2 bases, the J end by 1 base, with 21 bases between. There are 18 residues in the CDR3. CDR1 is MGHRA and CDR2 is YSYEKL in the germline V gene. The CDR3, as DNA: TGCGCCAGCAGCCAAATAATGAACAGGGATTCCTATTCCTACGAGCAGTACTTC. Protein: CASSQIMNRDSYSYEQYF.

This rearrangement joins TRBV4-1 to TRBJ2-1, with D perhaps TRBD1 or TRBD2 (5 bases each). Germline-derived CDR1 and CDR2 are MGHRA and YSYEKL. V lost 1 base to trimming and J lost 10 bases, with 14 bases between them. CDR3 length: 14 amino acids. CDR3 sequence reads: CASSQGPGGEEQFF. CDR3 DNA: TGCGCCAGCAGCCAAGGTCCTGGGGGTGAGGAGCAGTTCTTC.

The chain couples TRBV6-1 to TRBJ2-7; 7 nucleotides agree with TRBD1. Germline loops: CDR1 MNHNS, CDR2 SASEGT. The ends lost 8 bases at V and 2 bases at J; junction bases unmatched: 9. This CDR3 contains 14 residues. The CDR3 DNA sequence: TGTGCCAGCGACATCAAGACAGGGACCTACGAGCAGTACTTC. Translation: CASDIKTGTYEQYF.

The chain links TRBV6-5 to TRBJ2-3; 7 bases fit TRBD2. V shed 7 bases, J shed 5 bases, and the junction held 6 bases outside the gene matches. Looked up from germline, CDR1 is MNHEY and CDR2 is SVGAGI. CDR3 size: 13 residues. The DNA of the CDR3 is TGTGCCAGCAAGGCGGGAGAGGAAGATACGCAGTATTTT. It translates to CASKAGEEDTQYF.

This clone was counted a few times. V and J are TRBV7-6 and TRBJ2-7; tentatively, D is TRBD1 (5 bases). The ends were cut back, 4 bases at V and 4 bases at J, with 14 bases in the middle. Per the germline V gene, CDR1 is SGHVS and CDR2 is FNYEAQ. This CDR3 is built from 14 residues. Written as DNA, the CDR3 is TGTGCCAGCAGCTATACAGGAGAAGGGTACGAGCAGTACTTC. Translating gives CASSYTGEGYEQYF.

CDR3 region: CASSQHRTGELFF. The CDR3 DNA sequence: TGTGCCAGCAGTCAACACAGGACCGGGGAGCTGTTTTTT. The chain is built from TRBV27 and TRBJ2-2; a weak D match, TRBD1 (5 bases). This CDR3 contains 13 residues. V was shortened by 5 bases and J by 5 bases, with 9 bases between the two germline ends. Germline loops: CDR1 MNHEY, CDR2 SMNVEV (reference sequence).

V and J are TRBV28 and TRBJ2-5; 9 nucleotides match TRBD2. In germline, CDR1 is MDHEN, CDR2 SYDVKM. V shed 6 bases and J 7 bases; nucleotides not matched to a gene: 9. The CDR3 covers 14 residues. Here the CDR3 DNA reads TGTGCCAGCAGCACTAGCGGGCCCGCGGGGACCCAGTACTTC. Its protein product is CASSTSGPAGTQYF.

As to this clone: This CDR3 is also generated by other DNA sequences in the sample. The V and J genes are TRBV10-3 and TRBJ2-3; D ambiguous. The CDR3 has 14 residues. The germline gives CDR1 ENHRY, CDR2 SYGVKD. Deletions cut 0 bases from V and 2 bases from J, with 6 bases between. The CDR3 nucleotides read TGTGCCATCAGTGAGTCACTTCACACAGATACGCAGTATTTT. It encodes CAISESLHTDTQYF.

The chain combines TRBV11-2 with TRBJ2-4; a possible D gene is TRBD1 (6 bases). This CDR3 region has 16 residues. Germline loops: CDR1 SGHAT, CDR2 FQNNGV. Trimming cost V 5 bases and J 1 base, with 15 bases left between them. Written as DNA, the CDR3 is TGTGCCAGCAGCCTGACAGGTAGTCGGGCCAAAAACATTCAGTACTTC. Protein: CASSLTGSRAKNIQYF.